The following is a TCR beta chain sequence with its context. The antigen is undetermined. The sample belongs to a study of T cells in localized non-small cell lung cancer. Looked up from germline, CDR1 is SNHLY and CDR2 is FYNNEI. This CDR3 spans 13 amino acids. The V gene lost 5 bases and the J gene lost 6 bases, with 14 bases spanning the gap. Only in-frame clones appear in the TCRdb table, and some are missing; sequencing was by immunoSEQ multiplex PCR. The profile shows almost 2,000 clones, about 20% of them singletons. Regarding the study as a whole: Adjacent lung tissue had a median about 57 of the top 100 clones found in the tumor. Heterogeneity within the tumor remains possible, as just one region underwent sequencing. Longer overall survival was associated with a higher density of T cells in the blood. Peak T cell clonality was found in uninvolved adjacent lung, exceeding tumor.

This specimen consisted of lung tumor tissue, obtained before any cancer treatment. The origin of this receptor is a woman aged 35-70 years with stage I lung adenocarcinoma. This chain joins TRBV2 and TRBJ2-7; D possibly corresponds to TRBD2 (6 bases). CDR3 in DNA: TGTGCCAGCAGTCATCCCGGGACTCCCGAGCAGTACTTC. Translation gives CASSHPGTPEQYF.